This passage covers 7 T cell receptor beta chains from one sample sequenced in a study of cytotoxic CD8 clonotypes in ibrutinib-treated CLL. Repertoires were generated with immunoSEQ multiplex PCR, while TCRdb's copy carries only in-frame clones and drops some. Altogether roughly 330,000 clones are present, around 66% being singletons, with the ten largest covering just under 6.5%. The material sequenced was PBMCs, taken after 36 months of ibrutinib treatment. Source of these receptors: a human donor with chronic lymphocytic leukemia.

This clone was observed a single time. J is TRBJ2-5 and V is TRBV10-1; perhaps D is TRBD1 or TRBD2 (6 bases each). Germline values: CDR1 WNHNN, CDR2 SYGVQD (reference sequence). V shed 5 bases and J shed 5 bases, with 18 bases lying between them. There are 15 residues in the CDR3. CDR3 DNA sequence: TGCGCCAGCAGTCCCGGGGGTGGGGGGCACGAGACCCAGTACTTC. It translates to CASSPGGGGHETQYF.

This clone has more than one count but fewer than ten. V and J are TRBV4-3 and TRBJ2-3; D not resolved. The CDR3 contains 16 residues. Looked up from germline, CDR1 is LGHNA and CDR2 is YSLEER. V was shortened by 1 base and J by 2 bases, with 13 bases between the two germline ends. DNA for the CDR3: TGCGCCAGCAGCCAAGCTGTTCCCGCGTACACAGATACGCAGTATTTT. The encoded protein is CASSQAVPAYTDTQYF.

This chain joins TRBV4-3 and TRBJ2-3, with 7 bases lining up with TRBD2. J gave up 0 bases and V 4 bases, and 10 bases lay outside the gene matches. The CDR3 spans 17 residues. CDR1 and CDR2 (germline): LGHNA, YSLEER. CDR3 sequence: CASSPTGLDTSTDTQYF. The CDR3 nucleotides read TGCGCCAGCAGCCCTACAGGACTAGACACTAGCACAGATACGCAGTATTTT.

J is TRBJ1-1 and V is TRBV6-5, with 11 bases that match TRBD1. CDR3 length equals 12 residues. Germline trimming cut 8 bases from V and 10 bases from J; bases unmatched to any gene: 6. Germline CDR1 reads MNHEY; CDR2 reads SVGAGI. DNA of the CDR3: TGTGCCAGCGCCTGGACAGGGGGCAGAGCTTTCTTT. This translates into CASAWTGGRAFF.

The V and J genes are TRBV29-1 and TRBJ1-2, with 8 bases fitting TRBD1. The germline CDR1 and CDR2 sequences are SQVTM and ANQGSEA. With 3 bases clipped from V and 7 bases from J, the junction kept 7 bases outside the gene matches. The CDR3 extends over 13 amino acids. The CDR3 region is CSVDTQGASGYTF. CDR3 nucleotide sequence: TGCAGCGTTGACACTCAGGGGGCAAGTGGCTACACCTTC.

The CDR3 DNA is TGTGCCAGCAGAGTGGGACAGGGTGTCTCCTACGAGCAGTACTTC. Translating gives CASRVGQGVSYEQYF. The rearrangement links TRBV7-2 to TRBJ2-7, with 9 bases lining up with TRBD1. CDR1 and CDR2 (germline): SGHTA, FQGNSA. V lost 6 bases and J lost 0; bases outside the gene matches: 6. The CDR3 covers 15 residues.

This clone was observed a handful of times. This chain links TRBV13 with TRBJ2-5, with D perhaps matching TRBD2 (5 bases). Germline-derived CDR1 and CDR2 are PRHDT and FYEKMQ (reference sequence). The V gene lost 0 bases and the J gene lost 1 base, with 12 bases spanning the gap. This CDR3 has 16 residues. The DNA of the CDR3 is TGTGCCAGCAGCTTAGGAGCGGTTAGGGCCCAAGAGACCCAGTACTTC. Protein sequence: CASSLGAVRAQETQYF.